These 28 T cell receptor beta chains were all obtained from the same sample, sequenced in a study of shared clonotypes between healthy human individuals. TCRdb keeps only in-frame clones here, not all; method: immunoSEQ multiplex PCR. The sample has some 2.3 million clones, roughly 93% seen once. The source material was naive CD4+ T cells from PBMCs. The subset denotes: CD45RA+ positively selected. The receptors here all came from a man aged 18 to 29 in good health. Some clones in this sample may be carry-over from other donors' samples.

V and J are TRBV5-1 and TRBJ1-1; perhaps TRBD1 as D (5 bases). CDR1 SGHRS and CDR2 YFSETQ come from the germline V gene. The CDR3 consists of 16 residues. Trimming cost V 4 bases and J 2 bases, with 18 bases left between them. CDR3 sequence reads: CASSRGQAFYNTEAFF. DNA of the CDR3: TGCGCCAGCAGCAGGGGCCAAGCCTTTTACAACACTGAAGCTTTCTTT.

J is TRBJ2-1 and V is TRBV6-5; 10 bases fit TRBD2. V gave up 0 bases and J gave up 6 bases; unmatched junction bases: 5. CDR1 MNHEY and CDR2 SVGAGI come from the germline V gene. The CDR3 is made up of 16 amino acids. The DNA of the CDR3 is TGTGCCAGCAGTTACTCCCGGACTAGCGGACCCAATGAGCAGTTCTTC. Residues: CASSYSRTSGPNEQFF.

The V call is TRBV5-1, the J call TRBJ1-2, with D hard to call. CDR3 size: 15 residues. Trimming stripped 1 base from V and 0 bases from J, with 10 bases between. Germline CDR1 reads SGHRS; CDR2 reads YFSETQ. CDR3 DNA: TGCGCCAGCAGCTTGAATCCAGGAGCTAACTATGGCTACACCTTC. Translated, it gives CASSLNPGANYGYTF.

The rearrangement uses TRBV9 and TRBJ1-2, with 9 bases identical to TRBD1. Per germline, CDR1 SGDLS and CDR2 YYNGEE. V shed 0 bases and J 5 bases; nucleotides not matched to a gene: 11. This CDR3 is built from 17 residues. The CDR3 DNA is TGTGCCAGCAGCGTAGAACCCCGGACAGGGGAGTCTTATGGCTACACCTTC. This gives the protein CASSVEPRTGESYGYTF.

V gene TRBV9 combines with J gene TRBJ2-1; no clear D gene. Germline V gene data show CDR1 as SGDLS and CDR2 as YYNGEE. Trimming took off 0 bases at V and 6 bases at J, with 7 bases between the two ends. The CDR3 length is 13 residues. CDR3 nucleotides: TGTGCCAGCAGCGTAGTCGAATCCAATGAGCAGTTCTTC. As protein: CASSVVESNEQFF.

The V and J genes are TRBV30 and TRBJ1-5, with D perhaps matching TRBD1 (5 bases). This CDR3 contains 19 residues. Germline-derived CDR1 and CDR2 are GTSNPN and SVGIG (reference sequence). Trimming pared 3 bases from V and 0 bases from J, leaving 24 bases between. The CDR3 loop reads CAWRGNQGLHGGSNQPQHF. Here the CDR3 DNA reads TGTGCCTGGAGGGGAAACCAGGGACTTCATGGGGGTAGCAATCAGCCCCAGCATTTT. Full variable domain (outside the CDR3, taken from reference TRBV30 and TRBJ1-5): SQTIHQWPATLVQPVGSPLSLECTVEGTSNPNLYWYRQAAGRGLQLLFYSVGIGQISSEVPQNLSASRPQDRQFILSSKKLLLSDSGFYLCAWRGNQGLHGGSNQPQHFGDGTRLSIL.

The CDR3 region is CASRYLSGGEETQYF. The CDR3 nucleotides read TGCGCCAGCAGATACCTTAGCGGGGGGGAAGAGACCCAGTACTTC. V is TRBV5-1 and J is TRBJ2-5; TRBD2 matches at 11 bases. Germline V gene sequence: CDR1 SGHRS, CDR2 YFSETQ. The ends lost 5 bases at V and 3 bases at J; junction bases unmatched: 6. The CDR3 contains 15 residues.

The chain recombines TRBV27 with TRBJ2-1; D assignment may be TRBD1 or TRBD2 (5 bases each). Trimming took 4 bases from V and 3 from J, leaving 19 bases between them. Germline V CDR1 and CDR2: MNHEY, SMNVEV (reference sequence). CDR3 size: 17 residues. CDR3 residues: CASSSLPGTGNYNEQFF. The CDR3 DNA follows: TGTGCCAGCAGTTCCCTGCCCGGGACGGGGAACTACAATGAGCAGTTCTTC.

The chain recombines TRBV6-5 with TRBJ1-2; 7 nucleotides align to TRBD1. Trimming took 5 bases from V and 3 from J; bases not matched to a gene: 9. The CDR3 sequence is 15 residues long. CDR1 and CDR2 from the germline V gene are MNHEY and SVGAGI. The CDR3 DNA reads TGTGCCAGCAGTACCCGGGACAGATCTGACTATGGCTACACCTTC. Residues: CASSTRDRSDYGYTF.

The chain carries TRBV7-3 and TRBJ2-5; no firm D call. The ends were cut back, 1 base at V and 4 bases at J, with 16 bases in the middle. The CDR3 spans 16 residues. The germline V gene encodes CDR1 SGHTA and CDR2 FQGTGA. The DNA for the CDR3 is TGTGCCAGCAGCTTAAACGGGCTCGGCATAGGAGAGACCCAGTACTTC. This encodes CASSLNGLGIGETQYF.

This sequence joins TRBV6-6 and TRBJ2-7; 9 bases are shared with TRBD2. Germline-derived CDR1 and CDR2 are MNHNY and SVGAGI (reference sequence). V trimming: 3 bases; J trimming: 3 bases; junction bases outside the gene matches: 3. The CDR3 is 14 amino acids. In nucleotides, the CDR3 is TGTGCCAGCAGTTATGGGACTAGCATCTACGAGCAGTACTTC. Its translation is CASSYGTSIYEQYF.

The chain carries TRBV10-2 and TRBJ2-5; a weak D match, TRBD1 (5 bases). V was shortened by 6 bases and J by 4 bases, with 15 bases between the two germline ends. The germline V gene encodes CDR1 WSHSY and CDR2 SAAADI. The CDR3 contains 14 residues. DNA for the CDR3: TGCGCCAGCAGAGAAGGGGTTTTTAGAGAGACCCAGTACTTC. Protein: CASREGVFRETQYF.

V gene TRBV30 combines with J gene TRBJ2-1; no reliable D call. Trimming removed 0 bases at V and 10 bases at J, with 22 bases between. The CDR3 extends over 16 amino acids. Germline CDR1 reads GTSNPN; CDR2 reads SVGIG (reference sequence). CDR3 DNA: TGTGCCTGGAGTGTCTCAGGCCCCCTCCCTTGGAGAGAGCAGTTCTTC. Residues: CAWSVSGPLPWREQFF.

The V gene is TRBV19, the J gene TRBJ2-5; TRBD1 matches 7 bases. Germline values: CDR1 LNHDA, CDR2 SQIVND (reference sequence). V lost 7 bases and J lost 9; bases outside the gene matches: 14. This CDR3 comprises 14 residues. The CDR3 here is CASKSQGQKSPQYF. The DNA of the CDR3 is TGTGCCAGTAAGAGTCAGGGACAGAAGTCCCCCCAGTACTTC.

The V call is TRBV28, the J call TRBJ1-3; D is undetermined. This CDR3 spans 12 amino acids. Germline-derived CDR1 and CDR2 are MDHEN and SYDVKM. V was clipped by 7 bases and J by 2 bases, with 6 bases between them. CDR3 sequence: CASTRPGNTIYF. CDR3 DNA: TGTGCCAGCACCCGACCTGGAAACACCATATATTTT. The whole variable domain, filled in from reference TRBV28 and TRBJ1-3, reads DVKVTQSSRYLVKRTGEKVFLECVQDMDHENMFWYRQDPGLGLRLIYFSYDVKMKEKGDIPEGYSVSREKKERFSLILESASTNQTSMYLCASTRPGNTIYFGEGSWLTVV.

The chain joins TRBV2 to TRBJ2-1, with 8 positions matching TRBD1. V dropped 5 bases and J dropped 6; count of bases not matched to a gene: 12. CDR3 length equals 16 residues. In germline, CDR1 is SNHLY, CDR2 FYNNEI. In DNA, the CDR3 is TGTGCCAGCAGTCTCACTCCGGCAGGGGGCTTCAATGAGCAGTTCTTC. Translated, it gives CASSLTPAGGFNEQFF.

The chain combines TRBV6-6 with TRBJ1-2; the D gene is possibly TRBD1 (5 bases). The CDR3 totals 13 residues. Germline V gives CDR1 MNHNY, CDR2 SVGAGI (reference sequence). V lost 0 bases to trimming and J lost 6 bases, with 8 bases between them. The CDR3 nucleotides read TGTGCCAGCAGTTACTCCGAAGGGGATGGCTACACCTTC. Translation gives CASSYSEGDGYTF.

J is TRBJ1-4 and V is TRBV6-6; possible D gene TRBD1, 6 bases. Looked up from germline, CDR1 is MNHNY and CDR2 is SVGAGI (reference sequence). The CDR3 runs to 14 residues. Trimming removed 6 bases at V and 4 bases at J, with 12 bases between. CDR3 protein: CASSLDRSNEKLFF. The DNA of the CDR3 is TGTGCCAGCAGCCTCGACAGGAGTAATGAAAAACTGTTTTTT.

The chain recombines TRBV27 with TRBJ1-4, with D perhaps TRBD1 (5 bases). V shed 6 bases and J shed 6 bases, with 11 bases lying between them. Looked up from germline, CDR1 is MNHEY and CDR2 is SMNVEV (reference sequence). CDR3 length: 13 residues. CDR3 nucleotides: TGTGCCAGCAGGCGCGGGACCCATGAAAAACTGTTTTTT. Translating it yields CASRRGTHEKLFF.

The chain joins TRBV5-1 to TRBJ1-1; no firm D call. The V gene lost 4 bases and the J gene lost 2 bases, with 9 bases spanning the gap. The CDR3 length is 13 residues. Germline V CDR1 and CDR2: SGHRS, YFSETQ. The CDR3 DNA sequence: TGCGCCAGCAGCATGGGGTTTAACACTGAAGCTTTCTTT. Translated, it gives CASSMGFNTEAFF.

The gene calls are TRBV4-1 and TRBJ2-6, with D possibly matching TRBD1 (7 bases). V gave up 4 bases and J gave up 2 bases, with 9 bases separating them. Germline loops: CDR1 MGHRA, CDR2 YSYEKL. This CDR3 is 15 amino acids long. The CDR3 reads CASSRRGPGANVLTF. The CDR3, as DNA: TGCGCCAGCAGCCGGAGGGGGCCTGGGGCCAACGTCCTGACTTTC.

The V gene is TRBV10-3, the J gene TRBJ1-4; no reliable D call. Germline loops: CDR1 ENHRY, CDR2 SYGVKD. CDR3 length: 15 residues. Trimming took off 5 bases at V and 0 bases at J, with 10 bases between the two ends. The CDR3 DNA follows: TGTGCCATCAGTAGAGGGCCCGCAACTAATGAAAAACTGTTTTTT. Amino acid sequence: CAISRGPATNEKLFF.

This clone was counted once. The chain joins TRBV6-1 to TRBJ2-5; TRBD1 matches 9 bases. The CDR3 has 15 residues. Germline V lookup: CDR1 MNHNS, CDR2 SASEGT. V dropped 1 base and J dropped 4; count of bases not matched to a gene: 4. The CDR3 bases are TGTGCCAGCAGTGAAGTTGGGACAGGGAGAGAGACCCAGTACTTC. Its translation is CASSEVGTGRETQYF.

This chain connects TRBV19 to TRBJ1-1; D might be TRBD1 (6 bases). Trimming left V 5 bases short and J 8 bases short, with 15 bases between. CDR1 and CDR2 (germline): LNHDA, SQIVND (reference sequence). This CDR3 is 13 amino acids long. The CDR3 nucleotides read TGTGCCAGTAGTGTACAGGGTCCTGGGGAAGCTTTCTTT. Amino acid sequence: CASSVQGPGEAFF.

The chain links TRBV15 to TRBJ2-7; D is unclear. Germline loops: CDR1 LNHNV, CDR2 YYDKDF (reference sequence). Trimming removed 5 bases from V and 3 bases from J, with 14 bases in between. The CDR3 consists of 14 residues. The CDR3 reads CATSPRLDGYEQYF. In nucleotides, the CDR3 is TGTGCCACCAGCCCCCGGTTGGATGGCTACGAGCAGTACTTC. Variable domain in full (rest from reference TRBV15 and TRBJ2-7): DAMVIQNPRYQVTQFGKPVTLSCSQTLNHNVMYWYQQKSSQAPKLLFHYYDKDFNNEADTPDNFQSRRPNTSFCFLDIRSPGLGDTAMYLCATSPRLDGYEQYFGPGTRLTVT.

The chain couples TRBV29-1 to TRBJ1-3; D not certain. Germline V gives CDR1 SQVTM, CDR2 ANQGSEA. With 4 bases removed from V and 4 bases from J, the gap between germline ends came to 8 bases. CDR3 length: 12 residues. CDR3 in DNA: TGCAGCGTTGCGGTTAACGGAAACACCATATATTTT. Amino acids: CSVAVNGNTIYF. Complete variable domain (other parts from reference TRBV29-1 and TRBJ1-3): SAVISQKPSRDICQRGTSLTIQCQVDSQVTMMFWYRQQPGQSLTLIATANQGSEATYESGFVIDKFPISRPNLTFSTLTVSNMSPEDSSIYLCSVAVNGNTIYFGEGSWLTVV.

J is TRBJ2-2 and V is TRBV4-3; 9 positions match TRBD2. The CDR3 extends over 18 amino acids. CDR1 is LGHNA and CDR2 is YSLEER in the germline V gene. Losses at the gene ends were 0 bases for V and 0 bases for J; bases not matched to a gene: 5. For the CDR3, the DNA is TGCGCCAGCAGCCAAGAGACTAGCGGAGCAGCGAACACCGGGGAGCTGTTTTTT. It specifies CASSQETSGAANTGELFF.

The V call is TRBV6-5, the J call TRBJ1-1, with D tentatively TRBD1 (5 bases). This CDR3 is 12 amino acids long. The germline V and J ends were trimmed by 2 bases and 9 bases, with 10 bases remaining between them. Germline assignment: CDR1 MNHEY and CDR2 SVGAGI. CDR3 coding DNA: TGTGCCAGCAGTTACCGGGACTCCCAAGCTTTCTTT. It translates to CASSYRDSQAFF.